Each of the 21 T cell receptor beta chains below was sequenced from the same sample in a study of ipilimumab plus nivolumab after autologous stem cell transplantation (TCRdb year 2021). Libraries were made using the immunoSEQ multiplex PCR assay. TCRdb took over this immuneACCESS table, retaining in-frame rearrangements with V and J assigned. Such tables are incomplete; in checked studies, under half of the missing clones stem from an unresolved V gene, and the remainder is unexplained. This sample comprises 12,000 or so clones, roughly two thirds of them detected only once. The ten largest account for more than 25% of the sample. The sample was PBMCs, taken in a trial of ipilimumab plus nivolumab as post-transplant consolidation. These receptors came from a male donor with diffuse large B-cell lymphoma.

In the case of this clone: Other DNA sequences in the same sample also yield this CDR3. CDR3 nucleotides: TGTGCCAGCAGCTTTGGGCCTCGGAATCAGCCCCAGCATTTT. Amino acid sequence: CASSFGPRNQPQHF. The V call is TRBV5-8, the J call TRBJ1-5; no clear D gene. Trimming removed 2 bases from V and 4 bases from J, with 10 bases in between. The CDR3 has 14 residues. Germline CDR1 reads SGHTS; CDR2 reads YDEGEE.

The chain has TRBV7-2 and TRBJ2-3; either TRBD1 or TRBD2 may fit D (5 bases each). The ends were cut back, 2 bases at V and 2 bases at J, with 11 bases in the middle. The CDR3 has 15 residues. Germline CDR1 SGHTA, CDR2 FQGNSA. CDR3: CASSLWDGDTDTQYF. The CDR3 DNA is TGTGCCAGCAGCTTATGGGACGGAGACACAGATACGCAGTATTTT.

This chain connects TRBV30 to TRBJ2-5, with TRBD2 matching over 10 bases. V was pared by 7 bases and J by 7 bases, with 12 bases of the junction left unmatched. CDR3 length equals 14 residues. CDR1 is GTSNPN and CDR2 is SVGIG in the germline V gene (reference sequence). The CDR3 loop is CASSLHSGGRTQYF. The CDR3 DNA is TGTGCCTCCTCGCTTCATAGCGGGGGGCGGACCCAGTACTTC.

This chain uses TRBV11-2 with TRBJ2-1; 11 nucleotides match TRBD2. Germline CDR1 SGHAT, CDR2 FQNNGV. Unmatched junction bases numbered 5, after V lost 1 base and J lost 0 bases. The CDR3 runs 18 residues. This chain's CDR3 is CASSLGLAGPSSYNEQFF. The CDR3 DNA is TGTGCCAGCAGCTTAGGACTAGCGGGGCCTTCCTCCTACAATGAGCAGTTCTTC.

J is TRBJ2-7 and V is TRBV6-6; D remains ambiguous. V lost 4 bases and J 2 bases, leaving 3 bases between the germline ends. CDR3 length equals 11 residues. CDR1 and CDR2 (germline): MNHNY, SVGAGI (reference sequence). Here the CDR3 reads CASSSTYEQYF. In DNA form, the CDR3 reads TGTGCCAGCAGTTCCACCTACGAGCAGTACTTC.

The genes are TRBV11-2 and TRBJ1-3; 9 bases align to TRBD1. The CDR3 runs 16 residues. CDR1 SGHAT and CDR2 FQNNGV come from the germline V gene. V lost 1 base and J lost 1; bases outside the gene matches: 2. CDR3 nucleotides: TGTGCCAGCAGCTTAGTAGGGACAGGGTCTGGAAACACCATATATTTT. Its translation is CASSLVGTGSGNTIYF.

The gene calls are TRBV10-3 and TRBJ1-2; 7 bases map to TRBD1. V was clipped by 2 bases and J by 7 bases; unmatched bases: 4. Germline CDR1 reads ENHRY; CDR2 reads SYGVKD. The CDR3 totals 13 residues. The CDR3 reads CAISEDRAAGYTF. The CDR3 DNA reads TGTGCCATCAGTGAGGACAGGGCGGCTGGCTACACCTTC.

The chain uses TRBV9 and TRBJ1-2; TRBD1 matches 8 bases. In germline, CDR1 is SGDLS, CDR2 YYNGEE. V lost 0 bases to trimming and J lost 1 base; unmatched junction nucleotides: 2. The CDR3 contains 15 residues. Written as DNA, the CDR3 is TGTGCCAGCAGCGTAGCAGGGGGCCTTAACTATGGCTACACCTTC. Translation gives CASSVAGGLNYGYTF.

The chain employs TRBV4-1 and TRBJ2-4; 8 positions match TRBD2. CDR3 length equals 18 residues. Germline assignment: CDR1 MGHRA and CDR2 YSYEKL. After removal of 1 base from V and 2 bases from J, the junction contained 10 bases not matched to a gene. The CDR3 protein is CASSQVYLAGLPKNIQYF. As DNA, the CDR3 is TGCGCCAGCAGCCAAGTATACCTAGCGGGTTTACCCAAAAACATTCAGTACTTC.

The rearrangement joins TRBV30 to TRBJ2-5, with 8 bases aligning to TRBD1. The CDR3 contains 13 residues. Germline V CDR1 and CDR2: GTSNPN, SVGIG (reference sequence). The V and J ends lost 0 bases and 5 bases, in that order; junction bases with no gene match: 2. CDR3: CAWSVTGAETQYF. CDR3 DNA: TGTGCCTGGAGTGTGACAGGGGCCGAGACCCAGTACTTC. The full variable domain, its missing parts supplied by reference TRBV30 and TRBJ2-5, is SQTIHQWPATLVQPVGSPLSLECTVEGTSNPNLYWYRQAAGRGLQLLFYSVGIGQISSEVPQNLSASRPQDRQFILSSKKLLLSDSGFYLCAWSVTGAETQYFGPGTRLLVL.

V and J are TRBV29-1 and TRBJ2-7; 9 bases align to TRBD1. The CDR3 totals 15 residues. Losses at the gene ends were 1 base for V and 6 bases for J; bases not matched to a gene: 10. Germline V gene lookup returns CDR1 SQVTM and CDR2 ANQGSEA. Here the CDR3 DNA reads TGCAGCGTTGAAGGTGACGGGACAGGGTATGGCGAGCAGTACTTC. The encoded protein is CSVEGDGTGYGEQYF.

The chain carries TRBV4-2 and TRBJ2-2; D is possibly TRBD1 or TRBD2 (5 bases each). This CDR3 spans 14 amino acids. V lost 5 bases, J lost 6 bases, and 13 bases lay in between. The germline CDR1 and CDR2 sequences are LGHNA and YNFKEQ. The CDR3 region has the DNA TGTGCCAGCAGCTCGGGACCGTCGCCCGGGGAGCTGTTTTTT. Translated, it gives CASSSGPSPGELFF.

J is TRBJ2-7 and V is TRBV19; 9 positions match TRBD2. CDR1 and CDR2 from the germline V gene are LNHDA and SQIVND (reference sequence). Trimming took 4 bases from V and 2 from J; bases not matched to a gene: 9. This CDR3 spans 16 amino acids. CDR3 nucleotide sequence: TGTGCCAGTAGTAGGCCGAGCGGGAGGACCCCCTACGAGCAGTACTTC. Protein: CASSRPSGRTPYEQYF.

This chain links TRBV7-9 with TRBJ1-4; D remains ambiguous. With 1 base removed from V and 4 bases from J, the gap between germline ends came to 4 bases. This CDR3 has 13 residues. Germline V lookup: CDR1 SEHNR, CDR2 FQNEAQ (reference sequence). As DNA, the CDR3 is TGTGCCAGCAGCTTAGAGTTTAATGAAAAACTGTTTTTT. It codes for CASSLEFNEKLFF.

The chain has TRBV14 and TRBJ2-6; 9 bases fit TRBD1. CDR1 SGHDN and CDR2 FVKESK come from the germline V gene. The CDR3 has 18 amino acids. J was trimmed by 0 bases and V by 4 bases; bases with no gene match: 7. In DNA form, the CDR3 reads TGTGCCAGCAGCCGCGGACAGGGGTTGAACTCTGGGGCCAACGTCCTGACTTTC. Amino acid sequence: CASSRGQGLNSGANVLTF.

The chain carries TRBV7-7 and TRBJ2-1; 13 bases are shared with TRBD2. CDR3 size: 15 residues. Germline loops: CDR1 SSHAT, CDR2 FNYEAQ (reference sequence). Trimming at V came to 5 bases and at J to 7 bases, leaving 5 bases not matched to a gene. The CDR3 nucleotides are TGTGCCAGCAGCACACTAGCGGGAGGGCGAAATGAGCAGTTCTTC. Its translation is CASSTLAGGRNEQFF. Looking up the rest from reference TRBV7-7 and TRBJ2-1 gives the full variable domain: GAGVSQSPRYKVTKRGQDVTLRCDPISSHATLYWYQQALGQGPEFLTYFNYEAQPDKSGLPSDRFSAERPEGSISTLTIQRTEQRDSAMYRCASSTLAGGRNEQFFGPGTRLTVL.

A few counts support this clone. This rearrangement joins TRBV12-5 to TRBJ2-1; D unclear. The germline V gene encodes CDR1 LGHNT and CDR2 FRNRAP. This CDR3 comprises 12 residues. V was clipped by 1 base and J by 7 bases, with 5 bases between them. CDR3 sequence: CASGLGPNEQFF. Here the CDR3 DNA reads TGTGCTAGTGGTTTGGGACCGAATGAGCAGTTCTTC.

The chain has TRBV18 and TRBJ1-4, with D maybe TRBD1 (5 bases). Trimming stripped 6 bases from V and 2 bases from J, with 13 bases between. The CDR3 runs 15 residues. The germline CDR1 and CDR2 sequences are KGHSH and LQKENI. The CDR3 reads CASSRLGGTNEKLFF. CDR3 in DNA: TGTGCCAGCTCCCGTCTGGGGGGGACTAATGAAAAACTGTTTTTT.

The gene calls are TRBV5-4 and TRBJ2-7; D unclear. V lost 1 base and J lost 5, with 13 bases in between. The CDR3 has 14 residues. Germline V gene lookup returns CDR1 SGHNT and CDR2 YYREEE (reference sequence). CDR3 sequence (DNA): TGTGCCAGCAGCTTGTTGATGGCAAGAAACGAGCAGTACTTC. Amino acids: CASSLLMARNEQYF.

This chain joins TRBV11-3 and TRBJ2-1, with 11 positions matching TRBD2. The CDR3 totals 17 residues. With V trimmed by 2 bases and J by 6 bases, 9 bases remained unmatched. Germline values: CDR1 SGHNT, CDR2 YENEEA. CDR3 nucleotides: TGTGCCAGCAGCTTATTTGATAGCGGGGGGGCAATCAATGAGCAGTTCTTC. Its translation: CASSLFDSGGAINEQFF.

The V call is TRBV7-3, the J call TRBJ2-2; 10 bases line up with TRBD1. Germline trimming cut 2 bases from V and 5 bases from J; bases unmatched to any gene: 8. CDR3 length: 17 residues. Germline V gene sequence: CDR1 SGHTA, CDR2 FQGTGA. The CDR3 DNA reads TGTGCCAGCAGCTTATATGGGACAGGGGTAGGAACCGGGGAGCTGTTTTTT. Translating it yields CASSLYGTGVGTGELFF.